This TCR beta chain was recovered during a study of blood T cell repertoires in COVID-19. The wider study: The cDNA or gDNA used as material had been derived from T cells, B-cell-depleted T cells, or PBMCs.

This CDR3 comprises 14 residues. V was pared by 2 bases and J by 3 bases, with 8 bases between. In germline, CDR1 is LGHNT, CDR2 FRNRAP. Assay: immunoSEQ multiplex PCR; the TCRdb copy retains only in-frame clones and omits some. There are approximately 87,000 clones in the sample; roughly 80% occur only once, and roughly a sixth lies in the top ten. The TCR comes from a woman older than 75 with acute or convalescent COVID-19. Specimen: peripheral blood. V and J are TRBV12-5 and TRBJ1-5; D gene uncertain. In DNA, the CDR3 is TGTGCTAGTGGTTTGAGTGAGGCCAATCAGCCCCAGCATTTT. Its protein is CASGLSEANQPQHF.